A selection of T cell receptor beta chains follows, all from one sample in a study of CD8 T cells in ankylosing spondylitis. MiXCR, applied by TCRdb to the 5' RACE reads, yields one record per CDR3 protein. The table includes about 42,000 distinct CDR3 sequences, approximately 3.6% detected once. Sequenced input: blood, either unsorted or a sorted T cell fraction (not recorded which). These receptors were collected from a female donor with ankylosing spondylitis or in good health (not recorded which). CDR3s include the opening cysteine and the closing phenylalanine or tryptophan. Fields, in order: clone size, D gene, V gene, J gene, CDR3 DNA, CDR3 protein. A D gene is named only where the DNA matches it firmly. Clone sizes are given selectively: once, few, many, or a class where the clone is expanded.

abundance: many
d_gene: -
v_gene: TRBV9
j_gene: TRBJ2-5
CDR3nt: TGTGCCAGCAGCGTCGTAGCAGGGGCCGGCGAGACCCAGTACTTC
CDR3aa: CASSVVAGAGETQYF

abundance: many
d_gene: -
v_gene: TRBV9
j_gene: TRBJ2-5
CDR3nt: TGTGCCAGCAGCGTTCTACAGGGTGGCCAAGAGACCCAGTACTTC
CDR3aa: CASSVLQGGQETQYF

abundance: many
d_gene: TRBD1
v_gene: TRBV9
j_gene: TRBJ2-2
CDR3nt: TGTGCCAGCAGCCCACATGGACTATCCGGACAGGGGAGGACCGGGGAGCTGTTTTTT
CDR3aa: CASSPHGLSGQGRTGELFF

abundance: many
d_gene: -
v_gene: TRBV9
j_gene: TRBJ2-3
CDR3nt: TGTGCCAGCAGCGCAGAGGATACGCAGTATTTT
CDR3aa: CASSAEDTQYF

abundance: many
d_gene: -
v_gene: TRBV9
j_gene: TRBJ1-1
CDR3nt: TGTGCCAGCAGCGCGTCGGAGACTGAAGCTTTCTTT
CDR3aa: CASSASETEAFF

abundance: many
d_gene: -
v_gene: TRBV9
j_gene: TRBJ2-3
CDR3nt: TGTGCCAGCAGCGTATTGCCCGAAGGAGATACGCAGTATTTT
CDR3aa: CASSVLPEGDTQYF

abundance: -
d_gene: -
v_gene: TRBV9
j_gene: TRBJ2-2
CDR3nt: TGTGCCAGCAGCGTAGGGTGGGGCACCGGGGAGCTGTTTTTT
CDR3aa: CASSVGWGTGELFF

abundance: many
d_gene: -
v_gene: TRBV9
j_gene: TRBJ2-1
CDR3nt: TGTGCCAGCAGCGTAGTACTAGCTCGTGAGCAGTTCTTC
CDR3aa: CASSVVLAREQFF

abundance: many
d_gene: -
v_gene: TRBV9
j_gene: TRBJ2-1
CDR3nt: TGTGCCAGCAGCCTCTTCCAGACAAATGAGCAGTTCTTC
CDR3aa: CASSLFQTNEQFF

abundance: many
d_gene: TRBD2
v_gene: TRBV9
j_gene: TRBJ2-1
CDR3nt: TGTGCCAGCAGCGTAACTGGACTAGCGGGGGCTGAGCAGTTCTTC
CDR3aa: CASSVTGLAGAEQFF

abundance: many
d_gene: TRBD1
v_gene: TRBV9
j_gene: TRBJ1-2
CDR3nt: TGTGCCAGCAGCACACGACCCCGCGGGACAGAGGGCTACACCTTC
CDR3aa: CASSTRPRGTEGYTF

abundance: many
d_gene: TRBD2
v_gene: TRBV9
j_gene: TRBJ2-2
CDR3nt: TGTGCCAGCAGCGGACGTAGGTCGGGGGGGAACACCGGGGAGCTGTTTTTT
CDR3aa: CASSGRRSGGNTGELFF

abundance: medium-sized
d_gene: -
v_gene: TRBV9
j_gene: TRBJ1-2
CDR3nt: TGTGCCAGCAGCGCGAGAAGAACGGGTTACTATGGCTACACCTTC
CDR3aa: CASSARRTGYYGYTF

abundance: many
d_gene: TRBD2
v_gene: TRBV9
j_gene: TRBJ2-5
CDR3nt: TGTGCCAGCAGCTCCTATGAGGGAGGGGAGACCCAGTACTTC
CDR3aa: CASSSYEGGETQYF

abundance: many
d_gene: -
v_gene: TRBV9
j_gene: TRBJ1-6
CDR3nt: TGTGCCAGCAGCGTAGCTTCCTATAATTCACCCCTCCACTTT
CDR3aa: CASSVASYNSPLHF

abundance: many
d_gene: -
v_gene: TRBV9
j_gene: TRBJ1-1
CDR3nt: TGTGCCAGCAGCGCGGGGGGGCGGGGGCGAACCACTGAAGCTTTCTTT
CDR3aa: CASSAGGRGRTTEAFF

abundance: many
d_gene: TRBD1
v_gene: TRBV9
j_gene: TRBJ2-3
CDR3nt: TGTGCCAGCAGCGTAAGCCCCGGACAGGGACACACAGATACGCAGTATTTT
CDR3aa: CASSVSPGQGHTDTQYF

abundance: many
d_gene: -
v_gene: TRBV9
j_gene: TRBJ2-2
CDR3nt: TGTGCCAGCAGCCAACCGGGATTGAACACCGGGGAGCTGTTTTTT
CDR3aa: CASSQPGLNTGELFF

abundance: many
d_gene: -
v_gene: TRBV9
j_gene: TRBJ1-4
CDR3nt: TGTGCCAGCAGCGTTAGGGGCGCTGATGAAAAACTGTTTTTT
CDR3aa: CASSVRGADEKLFF

abundance: many
d_gene: -
v_gene: TRBV9
j_gene: TRBJ1-1
CDR3nt: TGTGCCAGCAGCGTAGGACACCCTAGGCCCGAGATGAACACTGAAGCTTTCTTT
CDR3aa: CASSVGHPRPEMNTEAFF

abundance: -
d_gene: TRBD2
v_gene: TRBV9
j_gene: TRBJ2-4
CDR3nt: TGTGCCAGCAGCTTCAGTGCAGCGGGGCTGAGCATTCAGTACTTC
CDR3aa: CASSFSAAGLSIQYF

abundance: many
d_gene: -
v_gene: TRBV9
j_gene: TRBJ2-1
CDR3nt: TGTGCCAGCAGCGTAGATGTCGGCGGAGCCGACAATGAGCAGTTCTTC
CDR3aa: CASSVDVGGADNEQFF

abundance: -
d_gene: TRBD1
v_gene: TRBV9
j_gene: TRBJ2-3
CDR3nt: TGTGCCAGCAGCGCCGCTACCTACAGGGGGCGATCAGATACGCAGTATTTT
CDR3aa: CASSAATYRGRSDTQYF

abundance: many
d_gene: -
v_gene: TRBV9
j_gene: TRBJ2-3
CDR3nt: TGTGCCAGCAGCGTAGCTGGCAGGGCTGGGGCAGATACGCAGTATTTT
CDR3aa: CASSVAGRAGADTQYF

abundance: many
d_gene: -
v_gene: TRBV9
j_gene: TRBJ1-1
CDR3nt: TGTGCCAGCAGCGTTTCGGCGGGACGGTGGAACACTGAAGCTTTCTTT
CDR3aa: CASSVSAGRWNTEAFF

abundance: many
d_gene: -
v_gene: TRBV9
j_gene: TRBJ2-5
CDR3nt: TGTGCCAGCAGCGTAGAATGGGGCACGGAGACCCAGTACTTC
CDR3aa: CASSVEWGTETQYF

abundance: many
d_gene: -
v_gene: TRBV9
j_gene: TRBJ2-1
CDR3nt: TGTGCCAGCAGCGTAGCGGGGGGCGGGATTGAGGTCAATGAGCAGTTCTTC
CDR3aa: CASSVAGGGIEVNEQFF

abundance: many
d_gene: -
v_gene: TRBV9
j_gene: TRBJ2-3
CDR3nt: TGTGCCAGCAGCACCCGGCATGGGACAGATACGCAGTATTTT
CDR3aa: CASSTRHGTDTQYF

abundance: many
d_gene: -
v_gene: TRBV9
j_gene: TRBJ1-2
CDR3nt: TGTGCCAGCAGCGTAGGGGCCGGTAACTATGGCTACACCTTC
CDR3aa: CASSVGAGNYGYTF

abundance: many
d_gene: TRBD1
v_gene: TRBV9
j_gene: TRBJ1-2
CDR3nt: TGTGCCAGCAGCGTAGATTTTCGGGGGGACAGCGCGTATGGCTACACCTTC
CDR3aa: CASSVDFRGDSAYGYTF

abundance: many
d_gene: -
v_gene: TRBV9
j_gene: TRBJ1-1
CDR3nt: TGTGCCAGCAGCGACCCCCAGGGAGGGAGTGCTTTCTTT
CDR3aa: CASSDPQGGSAFF

abundance: many
d_gene: -
v_gene: TRBV9
j_gene: TRBJ2-2
CDR3nt: TGTGCCAGCAGCGTAGGGTGGGGGATTCCCGGGGAGCTGTTTTTT
CDR3aa: CASSVGWGIPGELFF

abundance: many
d_gene: -
v_gene: TRBV9
j_gene: TRBJ2-5
CDR3nt: TGTGCCAGCAGCGTAGATCAGGGTAGGCAAGAGACCCAGTACTTC
CDR3aa: CASSVDQGRQETQYF

abundance: medium-sized
d_gene: TRBD2
v_gene: TRBV9
j_gene: TRBJ2-5
CDR3nt: TGTGCCAGCAGCGTAGATGGGGGGGATCGGACCCAGTACTTC
CDR3aa: CASSVDGGDRTQYF

abundance: many
d_gene: TRBD1
v_gene: TRBV9
j_gene: TRBJ2-2
CDR3nt: TGTGCCAGCAACGTAAGGGGACAGGGCCCCACCGGGGAGCTGTTTTTT
CDR3aa: CASNVRGQGPTGELFF

abundance: -
d_gene: TRBD1
v_gene: TRBV9
j_gene: TRBJ2-1
CDR3nt: TGTGCCAGCAGCCCGGGACAGGGAACCTACAATGAGCAGTTCTTC
CDR3aa: CASSPGQGTYNEQFF

abundance: many
d_gene: -
v_gene: TRBV9
j_gene: TRBJ1-3
CDR3nt: TGTGCCAGCAGCGTACTGGCAGGCCCTCCCATATATTTT
CDR3aa: CASSVLAGPPIYF

abundance: many
d_gene: -
v_gene: TRBV19
j_gene: TRBJ1-1
CDR3nt: TGTGCCAATTTACCTAGGACAACGAACCTCTTT
CDR3aa: CANLPRTTNLF

abundance: many
d_gene: -
v_gene: TRBV9
j_gene: TRBJ2-3
CDR3nt: TGTGCCAGCAGCGTAGGAGTACCCCCAGATACGCAGTATTTT
CDR3aa: CASSVGVPPDTQYF

abundance: many
d_gene: TRBD1
v_gene: TRBV9
j_gene: TRBJ2-1
CDR3nt: TGTGCCAGCAGCGGTCGACAGGGAGTTTTGAATGAGCAGTTCTTC
CDR3aa: CASSGRQGVLNEQFF

abundance: many
d_gene: -
v_gene: TRBV9
j_gene: TRBJ1-5
CDR3nt: TGTGCCAGCAGCGCCGAGGGGCAGGCAAATCAGCCCCAGCATTTT
CDR3aa: CASSAEGQANQPQHF

abundance: many
d_gene: -
v_gene: TRBV9
j_gene: TRBJ1-6
CDR3nt: TGTGCCAGCAGCGCAACGCCAGGGAGCTCCTATAATTCACCCCTCCACTTT
CDR3aa: CASSATPGSSYNSPLHF

abundance: many
d_gene: -
v_gene: TRBV9
j_gene: TRBJ1-2
CDR3nt: TGTGCCAGCAGCGTAGAGGAAGATACTGGCTACACCTTC
CDR3aa: CASSVEEDTGYTF

abundance: many
d_gene: -
v_gene: TRBV9
j_gene: TRBJ2-3
CDR3nt: TGTGCCAGCAGCGAACAGGGAGATACGCAGTATTTT
CDR3aa: CASSEQGDTQYF

abundance: many
d_gene: -
v_gene: TRBV9
j_gene: TRBJ1-4
CDR3nt: TGTGCCAGCAGCGACAGCGCCGATAATGAAAAACTGTTTTTT
CDR3aa: CASSDSADNEKLFF

abundance: many
d_gene: -
v_gene: TRBV9
j_gene: TRBJ2-2
CDR3nt: TGTGCCAGCAGCGTAGGTTCACACGTCGTGGGCGGGGAGCTGTTTTTT
CDR3aa: CASSVGSHVVGGELFF

abundance: many
d_gene: -
v_gene: TRBV9
j_gene: TRBJ2-5
CDR3nt: TGTGCCAGCAGCCCCGCGCGTCAAGAGACCCAGTACTTC
CDR3aa: CASSPARQETQYF

abundance: few
d_gene: TRBD2
v_gene: TRBV9
j_gene: TRBJ2-5
CDR3nt: TGTGCCAGCAGCGTGAGCGGGGCCCTAGAGACCCAGTACTTC
CDR3aa: CASSVSGALETQYF

abundance: few
d_gene: -
v_gene: TRBV9
j_gene: TRBJ2-3
CDR3nt: TGTGCCAGCAGCGCCGACCTTACCGGGACCCGGGGAGATACGCAGTATTTT
CDR3aa: CASSADLTGTRGDTQYF

abundance: few
d_gene: -
v_gene: TRBV9
j_gene: TRBJ1-2
CDR3nt: TGTGCCAGCAGCGTCGAGGGGGTGGCTGGCTACACCTTC
CDR3aa: CASSVEGVAGYTF

abundance: many
d_gene: -
v_gene: TRBV9
j_gene: TRBJ1-3
CDR3nt: TGTGCCAGCAGCGTAGTAGACAGTTACTCTGGAAACACCATATATTTT
CDR3aa: CASSVVDSYSGNTIYF

abundance: few
d_gene: -
v_gene: TRBV9
j_gene: TRBJ2-2
CDR3nt: TGTGCCAGCAGCCCCACTAGCTCGGGGTTCATCACCGGGGAGCTGTTTTTT
CDR3aa: CASSPTSSGFITGELFF

abundance: many
d_gene: -
v_gene: TRBV9
j_gene: TRBJ1-2
CDR3nt: TGTGCCAGCAGCGCTGGGCACCGGGAGACCTTAGGCTACACCTTC
CDR3aa: CASSAGHRETLGYTF

abundance: -
d_gene: -
v_gene: TRBV23-1
j_gene: TRBJ2-7
CDR3nt: TGCGCCAGCAGTCAAATCACAACCTGCCGGGACGGGATATACGAGCAGTACTTC
CDR3aa: CASSQITTCRDGIYEQYF

abundance: few
d_gene: -
v_gene: TRBV9
j_gene: TRBJ1-5
CDR3nt: TGTGCCAGCAGCGTTTCAGGGGACACGCTAAGCAATCAGCCCCAGCATTTT
CDR3aa: CASSVSGDTLSNQPQHF

abundance: many
d_gene: TRBD1
v_gene: TRBV9
j_gene: TRBJ1-1
CDR3nt: TGTGCCAGCAGCTACAGGGGTTACACTGAAGCTTTCTTT
CDR3aa: CASSYRGYTEAFF

abundance: many
d_gene: TRBD1
v_gene: TRBV9
j_gene: TRBJ1-2
CDR3nt: TGTGCCAGCAGCTCCGGGACAGGGGCTGGCTACACCTTC
CDR3aa: CASSSGTGAGYTF

abundance: medium-sized
d_gene: -
v_gene: TRBV9
j_gene: TRBJ2-3
CDR3nt: TGTGCCAGCAGCGACGACCCGGGAGATACGCAGTATTTT
CDR3aa: CASSDDPGDTQYF